These T cell receptor beta chains were read from a single sample in a study of shared clonotypes between healthy human individuals. Sequencing used immunoSEQ multiplex PCR; TCRdb keeps in-frame clones, though not all of them. The sample holds about 2.3 million clones; just under 95% are singletons and the top ten take about 0.36%. Sequenced material: naive CD4+ T cells from PBMCs. Receptors were obtained from a young man in good health. Some clones in this sample may be carry-over from other donors' samples. Both conserved end residues are trimmed from each CDR3. Only some rows state a clone size, as once, few, many or a class for expanded clones.

clone_size	j_call	v_call	cdr3_aa
-	TRBJ1-2	TRBV7-2	ASSSKLQGGSWGGYT
-	TRBJ1-2	TRBV6-6	ASSYKQDGNYGYT
-	TRBJ2-1	TRBV11-3	ASSSGAPYNEQF
-	TRBJ2-1	TRBV11-3	ASSLENEQF
-	TRBJ2-1	TRBV5-4	ASSLGLATYNEQF
-	TRBJ2-7	TRBV11-2	ASSLGLQGRHEQY
-	TRBJ2-4	TRBV4-1	ASSLYMTTSGRALDIQY
-	TRBJ2-3	TRBV4-2	ASSQVEGMRTDTQY
-	TRBJ2-7	TRBV2	ASRVAGGSYEQY
-	TRBJ2-5	TRBV28	ASNGRDQETQY
-	TRBJ2-3	TRBV27	ASRSRRDTDTQY
-	TRBJ1-3	TRBV30	AWGSGGGGNTIY
-	TRBJ1-3	TRBV9	ASSAQRNTIY
once	TRBJ2-4	TRBV9	ASSEGLAASSSKNIQY
-	TRBJ1-2	TRBV28	ASSLDSRYGYT
-	TRBJ1-2	TRBV4-2	ASSQRRANNYGYT
-	TRBJ2-3	TRBV5-4	ASSQGQDTDTQY
once	TRBJ2-1	TRBV29-1	SGYRENLSYNEQF
-	TRBJ2-7	TRBV6-1	ASSEASRDGQY
once	TRBJ1-1	TRBV28	ASSPPAGQGRNTEAF
-	TRBJ2-3	TRBV18	ASSPQTSGYTDTQY
-	TRBJ2-1	TRBV28	ASSSRTSGRVHEQF
-	TRBJ1-3	TRBV5-8	ASSFGSRFSGNTIY
-	TRBJ1-5	TRBV28	ASRWMGEGHQPQH
once	TRBJ2-1	TRBV27	ASSTTSGSYNEQF